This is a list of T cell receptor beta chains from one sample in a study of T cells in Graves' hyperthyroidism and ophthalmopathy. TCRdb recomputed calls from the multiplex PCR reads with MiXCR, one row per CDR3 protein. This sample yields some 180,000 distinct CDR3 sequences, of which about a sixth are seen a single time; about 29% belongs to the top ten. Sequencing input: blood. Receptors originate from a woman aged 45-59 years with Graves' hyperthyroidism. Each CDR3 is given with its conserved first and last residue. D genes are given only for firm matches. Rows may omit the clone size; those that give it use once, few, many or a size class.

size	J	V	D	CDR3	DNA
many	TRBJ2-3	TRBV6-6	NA	CASSYSPTGSTDTQYF	TGTGCCAGCAGTTACTCTCCCACGGGGAGTACAGATACGCAGTATTTT
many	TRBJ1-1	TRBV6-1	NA	CASFLGLNTEAFF	TGTGCCAGTTTCTTAGGGTTGAACACTGAAGCTTTCTTT
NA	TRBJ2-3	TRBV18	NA	CASSPGDLSTDTQYF	TGTGCCAGCTCACCTGGGGATTTGAGCACAGATACGCAGTATTTT
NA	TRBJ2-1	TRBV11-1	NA	CASSLEQNTYNEQFF	TGTGCCAGCAGCTTAGAACAGAATACCTACAATGAGCAGTTCTTC
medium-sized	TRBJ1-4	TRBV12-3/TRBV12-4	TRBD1	CASSLPGGTNEKLFF	TGTGCCAGCAGCCTCCCAGGGGGGACTAATGAAAAACTGTTTTTT
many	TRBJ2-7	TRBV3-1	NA	CASSQGPDYEQYF	TGTGCCAGCAGCCAAGGACCTGACTACGAGCAGTACTTC
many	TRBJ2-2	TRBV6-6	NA	CASSYQGPGTGELFF	TGTGCCAGCAGTTACCAGGGGCCGGGCACCGGGGAGCTGTTTTTT
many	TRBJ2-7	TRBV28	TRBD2	CASRSGGFSAYEQYF	TGTGCCAGCAGAAGCGGGGGCTTCTCCGCCTACGAGCAGTACTTC
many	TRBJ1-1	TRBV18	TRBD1	CASSLGQANTEAFF	TGTGCCAGCTCACTGGGACAGGCGAACACTGAAGCTTTCTTT
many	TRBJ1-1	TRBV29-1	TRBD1	CSGGQGTGTEAFF	TGCAGCGGTGGACAGGGGACCGGCACTGAAGCTTTCTTT
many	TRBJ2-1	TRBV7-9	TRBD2	CASSPGTTDYNEQFF	TGTGCCAGCAGCCCGGGGACTACTGACTACAATGAGCAGTTCTTC
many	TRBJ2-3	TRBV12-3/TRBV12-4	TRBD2	CASSPRGGNTDTQYF	TGTGCCAGCAGTCCGCGCGGGGGAAACACAGATACGCAGTATTTT
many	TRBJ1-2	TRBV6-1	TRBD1	CASRPGQATGGYTF	TGTGCCAGCAGACCGGGACAGGCGACTGGGGGCTACACCTTC
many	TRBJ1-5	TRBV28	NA	CATTISNQPQHF	TGTGCCACAACAATTAGCAATCAGCCCCAGCATTTT
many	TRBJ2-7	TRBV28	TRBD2	CASSQTSGGLYEQYF	TGTGCCAGCAGTCAAACTAGCGGGGGGCTGTACGAGCAGTACTTC
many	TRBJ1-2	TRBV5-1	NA	CASSLAAGDGYTF	TGCGCCAGCAGCTTGGCTGCAGGGGACGGCTACACCTTC
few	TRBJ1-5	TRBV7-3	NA	CASNPRQSRRNSNQPQHF	TGTGCCAGCAACCCCCGGCAGTCCAGGAGAAATAGCAATCAGCCCCAGCATTTT
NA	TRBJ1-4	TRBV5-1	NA	CASSLGVGGPEKLFF	TGCGCCAGCAGCTTGGGTGTCGGGGGGCCTGAAAAACTGTTTTTT
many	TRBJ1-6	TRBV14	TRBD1	CASSQTGNSPLHF	TGTGCCAGCAGCCAGACAGGGAATTCACCCCTCCACTTT
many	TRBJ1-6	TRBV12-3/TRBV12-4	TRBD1	CASSLGPGQNNSPLHF	TGTGCCAGCAGTTTAGGCCCGGGACAGAATAATTCACCCCTCCACTTT